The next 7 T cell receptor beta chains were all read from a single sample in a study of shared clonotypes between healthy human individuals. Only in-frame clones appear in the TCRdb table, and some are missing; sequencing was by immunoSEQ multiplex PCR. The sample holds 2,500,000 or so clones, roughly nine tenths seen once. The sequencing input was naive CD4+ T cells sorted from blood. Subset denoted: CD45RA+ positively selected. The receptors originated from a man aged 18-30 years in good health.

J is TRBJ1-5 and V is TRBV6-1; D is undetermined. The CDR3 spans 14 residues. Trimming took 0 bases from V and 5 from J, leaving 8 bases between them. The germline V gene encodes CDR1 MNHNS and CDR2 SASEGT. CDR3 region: CASSEASRDQPQHF. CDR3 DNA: TGTGCCAGCAGTGAAGCCTCTAGGGATCAGCCCCAGCATTTT.

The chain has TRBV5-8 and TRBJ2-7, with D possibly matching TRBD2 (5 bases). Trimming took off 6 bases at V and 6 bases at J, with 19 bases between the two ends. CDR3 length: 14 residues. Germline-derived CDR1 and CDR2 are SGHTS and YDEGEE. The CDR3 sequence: CASKVVLRVGEQYF. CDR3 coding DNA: TGTGCCAGCAAGGTGGTCTTGCGGGTTGGCGAGCAGTACTTC.

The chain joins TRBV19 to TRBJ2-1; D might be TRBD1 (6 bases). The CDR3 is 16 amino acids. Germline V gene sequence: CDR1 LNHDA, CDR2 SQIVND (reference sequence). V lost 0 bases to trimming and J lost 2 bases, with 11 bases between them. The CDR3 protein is CASSIDLTGAYNEQFF. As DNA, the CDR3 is TGTGCCAGTAGTATAGACTTGACAGGCGCCTACAATGAGCAGTTCTTC.

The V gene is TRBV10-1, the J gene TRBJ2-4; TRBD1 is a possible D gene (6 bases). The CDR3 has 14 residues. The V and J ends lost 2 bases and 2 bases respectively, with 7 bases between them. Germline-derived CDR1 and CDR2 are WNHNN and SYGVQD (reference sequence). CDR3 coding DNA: TGCGCCAGCAGTGAGGGGGGCTCCAAAAACATTCAGTACTTC. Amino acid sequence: CASSEGGSKNIQYF.

Here the CDR3 DNA reads TGTGCCAGCAGCGCTCGGGGGACAGATACGCAGTATTTT. It yields the protein CASSARGTDTQYF. The rearrangement links TRBV14 to TRBJ2-3, with D possibly being TRBD2 (6 bases). The CDR3 runs to 13 residues. Germline CDR1 SGHDN, CDR2 FVKESK. Deletions cut 5 bases from V and 3 bases from J, with 9 bases between.

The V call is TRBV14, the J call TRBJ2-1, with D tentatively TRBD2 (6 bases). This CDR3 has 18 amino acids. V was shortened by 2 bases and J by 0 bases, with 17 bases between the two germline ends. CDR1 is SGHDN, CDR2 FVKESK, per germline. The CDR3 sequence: CASSQSGAGLSSYNEQFF. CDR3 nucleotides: TGTGCCAGCAGCCAATCCGGAGCGGGCTTGAGCTCCTACAATGAGCAGTTCTTC.

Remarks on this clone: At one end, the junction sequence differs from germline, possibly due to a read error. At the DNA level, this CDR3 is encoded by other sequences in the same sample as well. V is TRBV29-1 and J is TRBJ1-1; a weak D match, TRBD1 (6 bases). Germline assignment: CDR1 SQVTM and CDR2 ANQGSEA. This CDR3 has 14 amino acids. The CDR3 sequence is CSVRGGGMNTEAFF. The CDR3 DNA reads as TGCAGCGTTCGGGGCGGGGGCATGAACACTGAAGCCTTCTTT. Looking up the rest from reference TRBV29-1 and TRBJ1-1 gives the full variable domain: SAVISQKPSRDICQRGTSLTIQCQVDSQVTMMFWYRQQPGQSLTLIATANQGSEATYESGFVIDKFPISRPNLTFSTLTVSNMSPEDSSIYLCSVRGGGMNTEAFFGQGTRLTVV.